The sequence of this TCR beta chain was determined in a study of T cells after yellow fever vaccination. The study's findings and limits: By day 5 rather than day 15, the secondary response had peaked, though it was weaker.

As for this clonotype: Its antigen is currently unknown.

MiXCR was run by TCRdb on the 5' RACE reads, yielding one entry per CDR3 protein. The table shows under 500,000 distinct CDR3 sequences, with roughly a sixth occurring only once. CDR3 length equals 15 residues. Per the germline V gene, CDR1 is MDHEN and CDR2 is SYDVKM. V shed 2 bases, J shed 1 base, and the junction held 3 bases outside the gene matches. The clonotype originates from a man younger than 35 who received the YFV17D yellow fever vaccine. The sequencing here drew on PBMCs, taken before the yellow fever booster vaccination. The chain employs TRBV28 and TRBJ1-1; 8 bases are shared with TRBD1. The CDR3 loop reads CASSLPGQGNTEAFF. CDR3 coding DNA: TGTGCCAGCAGTTTACCCGGACAGGGGAACACTGAAGCTTTCTTT.